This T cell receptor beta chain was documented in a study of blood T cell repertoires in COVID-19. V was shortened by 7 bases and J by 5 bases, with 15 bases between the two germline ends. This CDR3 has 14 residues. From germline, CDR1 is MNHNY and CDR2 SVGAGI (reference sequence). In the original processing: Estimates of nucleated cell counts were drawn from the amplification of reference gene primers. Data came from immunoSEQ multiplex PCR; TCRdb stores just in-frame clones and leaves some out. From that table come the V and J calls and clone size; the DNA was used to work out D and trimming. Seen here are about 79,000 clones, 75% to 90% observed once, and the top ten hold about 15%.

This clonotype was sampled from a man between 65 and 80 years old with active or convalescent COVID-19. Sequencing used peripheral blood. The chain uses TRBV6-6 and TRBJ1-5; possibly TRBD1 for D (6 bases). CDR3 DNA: TGTGCCAGCATCGGGACAAAGGGCCATCAGCCCCAGCATTTT. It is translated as CASIGTKGHQPQHF.